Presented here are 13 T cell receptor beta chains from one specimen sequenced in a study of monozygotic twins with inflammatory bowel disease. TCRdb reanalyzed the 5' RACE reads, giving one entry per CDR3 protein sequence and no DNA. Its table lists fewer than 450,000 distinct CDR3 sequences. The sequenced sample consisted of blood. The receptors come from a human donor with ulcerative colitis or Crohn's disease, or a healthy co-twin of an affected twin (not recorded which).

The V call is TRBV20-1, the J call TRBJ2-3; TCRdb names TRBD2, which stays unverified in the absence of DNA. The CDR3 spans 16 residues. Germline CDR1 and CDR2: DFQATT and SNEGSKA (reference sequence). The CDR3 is CSARDPTSGGTDTQYF.

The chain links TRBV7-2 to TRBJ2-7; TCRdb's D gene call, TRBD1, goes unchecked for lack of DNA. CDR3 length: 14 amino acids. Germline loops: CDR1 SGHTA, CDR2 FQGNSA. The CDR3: CASSPLGQYYEQYF.

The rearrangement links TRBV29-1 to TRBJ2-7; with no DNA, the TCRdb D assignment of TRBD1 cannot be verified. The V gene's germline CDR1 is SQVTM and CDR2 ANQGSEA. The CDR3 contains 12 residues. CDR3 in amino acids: CSAWDRTYEQYF.

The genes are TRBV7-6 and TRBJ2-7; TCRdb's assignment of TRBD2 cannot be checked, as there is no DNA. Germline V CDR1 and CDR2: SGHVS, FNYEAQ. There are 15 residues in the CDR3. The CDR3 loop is CASSLGSGTNYEQYF.

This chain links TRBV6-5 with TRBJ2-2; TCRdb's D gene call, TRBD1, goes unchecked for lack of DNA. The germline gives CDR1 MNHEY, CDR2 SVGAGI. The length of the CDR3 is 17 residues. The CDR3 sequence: CASSSSPGTGGGGELFF.

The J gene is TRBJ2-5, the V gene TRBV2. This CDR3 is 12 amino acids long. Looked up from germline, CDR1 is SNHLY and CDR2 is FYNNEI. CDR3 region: CASSAQQETQYF.

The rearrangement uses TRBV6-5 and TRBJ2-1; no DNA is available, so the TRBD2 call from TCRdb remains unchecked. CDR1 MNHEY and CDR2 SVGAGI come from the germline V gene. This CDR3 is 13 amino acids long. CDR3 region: CASSSGGRDEQFF.

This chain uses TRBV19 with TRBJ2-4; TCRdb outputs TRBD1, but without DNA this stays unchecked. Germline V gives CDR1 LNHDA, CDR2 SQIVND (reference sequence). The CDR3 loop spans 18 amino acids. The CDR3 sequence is CASSIRGTGGLSKNIQYF.

CDR3 loop: CASSLEGSSSYEQYF. The chain couples TRBV7-9 to TRBJ2-7; as DNA is missing, the TRBD2 call by TCRdb cannot be tested. Germline loops: CDR1 SEHNR, CDR2 FQNEAQ (reference sequence). This CDR3 is 15 amino acids long.

CDR3 protein: CASSGDQNTEAFF. The chain couples TRBV11-3 to TRBJ1-1; TCRdb names TRBD1, which stays unverified in the absence of DNA. This CDR3 is 13 amino acids long. In germline, CDR1 is SGHNT, CDR2 YENEEA.

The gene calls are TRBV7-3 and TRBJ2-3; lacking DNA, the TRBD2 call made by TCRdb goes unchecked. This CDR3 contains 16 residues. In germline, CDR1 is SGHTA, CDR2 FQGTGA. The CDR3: CASSLGPGGGADTQYF.

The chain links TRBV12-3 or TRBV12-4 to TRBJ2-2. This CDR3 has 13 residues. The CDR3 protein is CASSLQLTGELFF.

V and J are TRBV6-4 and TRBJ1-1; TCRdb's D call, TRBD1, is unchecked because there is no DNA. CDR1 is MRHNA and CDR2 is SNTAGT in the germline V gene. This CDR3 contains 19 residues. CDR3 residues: CASSDARKGQDNMGTEAFF.